This T cell receptor (beta chain) was sequenced for a study of control samples from healthy donors and cancer patients. Using immunoSEQ multiplex PCR, the repertoire was profiled, and TCRdb retains in-frame clones only, with some absent. The sample has 70,000 to 95,000 clones; 90% to 95% are singletons. Germline-derived CDR1 and CDR2 are GTSNPN and SVGIG (reference sequence). The CDR3 is 16 amino acids. After removal of 5 bases from V and 0 bases from J, the junction contained 11 bases not matched to a gene. Sample: blood. The V gene is TRBV30, the J gene TRBJ2-3, with TRBD1 matching over 7 bases. The sequence was obtained from a woman in her twenties or thirties in good health. The CDR3 spells CAWVKGTALSTDTQYF. In nucleotides, the CDR3 is TGTGCCTGGGTCAAAGGGACAGCCCTTAGCACAGATACGCAGTATTTT.